This is a list of T cell receptor beta chains from one sample in a study of cytomegalovirus exposure and HLA in healthy donors. Only in-frame clones appear in the TCRdb table, and some are missing; sequencing was by immunoSEQ multiplex PCR. The sample comprises 100,000 to 150,000 clones, approximately 84% of which are singletons, and 3.5% to 4% rests with the top ten. Sequenced sample: PBMCs. The receptors stem from a man aged 18 to 30 in good health and CMV-seropositive. The CDR3 runs from the conserved cysteine through the conserved F or W. The D gene is left open where the match is weak. Expanded clones get a size class; other rows say once, few or many, or leave the size out.

j_gene	d_gene	v_gene	abundance	CDR3nt	CDR3aa
TRBJ2-7	TRBD1	TRBV9	.	TGTGCCAGCAGCGCCGGGACAGGGGGCTCGTTCGAGCAGTACTTC	CASSAGTGGSFEQYF
TRBJ2-5	.	TRBV2	.	TGTGCCAGCAGGGACATAAGTTTATTCGAGACCCAGTACTTC	CASRDISLFETQYF
TRBJ1-2	.	TRBV5-4	.	TGTGCCAGCAGCTTGGTCGGAGGGGAGGGATACACCTTC	CASSLVGGEGYTF
TRBJ1-1	.	TRBV29-1	.	TGCAGCGTTGAAGGGGGCTCAGGCACTGAAGCTTTCTTT	CSVEGGSGTEAFF
TRBJ1-3	TRBD1	TRBV18	.	TGTGCCAGCTCAGCCGGGACAGGGAGCTCTGGAAACACCATATATTTT	CASSAGTGSSGNTIYF
TRBJ2-5	TRBD2	TRBV2	.	TGTGCCAGCAGTGAGTCCCTAGCGGGAGGAGAGACCCAGTACTTC	CASSESLAGGETQYF
TRBJ1-1	.	TRBV7-6	few	TGTGCCAGCAGCACAGGGCCGATGGCTGAAGCTTTCTTT	CASSTGPMAEAFF
TRBJ2-3	TRBD1	TRBV5-6	.	TGTGCCAGCAGCTACGCGGATGACAGGGGGCCAGATACGCAGTATTTT	CASSYADDRGPDTQYF
TRBJ2-7	.	TRBV13	.	TGTGCCAGCAGCGAATCCTCCAGGGGCTACTCCTACGAGCAGTACTTC	CASSESSRGYSYEQYF
TRBJ1-6	.	TRBV18	.	TGTGCCAGCTCACCTAGGACAGCTCAGTATTCACCCCTCCACTTT	CASSPRTAQYSPLHF
TRBJ2-3	TRBD2	TRBV4-3	.	TGCGCCAGCAGCCAAGATCAGACTAGCGGGGGGGTGTCGCAGTATTTT	CASSQDQTSGGVSQYF
TRBJ1-5	.	TRBV19	.	TGTGCCAGTAGTAGACAGTCCGGGCAGCCCCAGCATTTT	CASSRQSGQPQHF
TRBJ2-1	TRBD2	TRBV7-9	.	TGTGCCAGCAGCTTTACGACTAGCGGGTCGAGGAATGAGCAGTTCTTC	CASSFTTSGSRNEQFF
TRBJ2-5	TRBD2	TRBV13	.	TGTGCCAGCAGCTTGACTAGCGGGCCACAAGAGGGAGAGACCCAGTACTTC	CASSLTSGPQEGETQYF
TRBJ2-1	.	TRBV6-5	.	TGTGCCAGCAGTTCCAGCCTGGGGGCCTTGGTTCATGAGCAGTTCTTC	CASSSSLGALVHEQFF
TRBJ1-6	.	TRBV2	.	TGTGCCAGCAGTGAAAGGAGGGATTCACCCCTCCACTTT	CASSERRDSPLHF
TRBJ1-2	.	TRBV30	.	TGTGCCTGGAGTGTACAGGGATCCTATGGCTACACCTTC	CAWSVQGSYGYTF
TRBJ1-4	TRBD1	TRBV2	.	TGTGCCAGCACTGCGGGACAGGGGGGCGAAAAACTGTTTTTT	CASTAGQGGEKLFF
TRBJ2-3	TRBD2	TRBV15	.	TGTGCCACCAGCAGAGTGTCGGGGGGACCAGATACGCAGTATTTT	CATSRVSGGPDTQYF
TRBJ1-3	.	TRBV9	.	TGTGCCAGCAGCCCCTCCCCTCCTGACACTGGAAACACCATATATTTT	CASSPSPPDTGNTIYF
TRBJ2-7	.	TRBV2	.	TGTGCCAGCAGATCTGTCAGCTCCTACGAGCAGTACTTC	CASRSVSSYEQYF
TRBJ1-1	TRBD1	TRBV5-6	.	TGTGCCAGCAGCTTGGAACAGGGGATGAACACTGAAGCTTTCTTT	CASSLEQGMNTEAFF
TRBJ2-3	TRBD2	TRBV2	.	TGTGCCAGCAGACCGGGACTAGCGGGCACAGATACGCAGTATTTT	CASRPGLAGTDTQYF
TRBJ2-7	.	TRBV11-2	.	TGTGCCAGCAGCTTAGCGACAGGAGAGGTCGAGCAGTACTTC	CASSLATGEVEQYF
TRBJ2-5	.	TRBV6-1	.	TGTGCCAGCAGTGAAGAGCGGGAGACCCAGTACTTC	CASSEERETQYF
TRBJ1-5	TRBD1	TRBV6-5	.	TGTGCCAGCAAGGTGAGACAGGGGGCCCAGCCCCAGCATTTT	CASKVRQGAQPQHF
TRBJ2-7	TRBD1	TRBV19	.	TGTGCCAGTAGTCTCCGGGACAGTGCCCTCTACGAGCAGTACTTC	CASSLRDSALYEQYF
TRBJ2-4	.	TRBV7-9	.	TGTGCCAGCACAATCTCGGGGGACATTCAGTACTTC	CASTISGDIQYF
TRBJ1-2	TRBD1	TRBV7-9	.	TGTGCCAGCACCAAAGGAGGGGGCGATGGCTACACCTTC	CASTKGGGDGYTF
TRBJ2-7	.	TRBV6-5	once	TGTGCCAGCAGCCCAGGACTGACGTACGAGCAGTACTTC	CASSPGLTYEQYF